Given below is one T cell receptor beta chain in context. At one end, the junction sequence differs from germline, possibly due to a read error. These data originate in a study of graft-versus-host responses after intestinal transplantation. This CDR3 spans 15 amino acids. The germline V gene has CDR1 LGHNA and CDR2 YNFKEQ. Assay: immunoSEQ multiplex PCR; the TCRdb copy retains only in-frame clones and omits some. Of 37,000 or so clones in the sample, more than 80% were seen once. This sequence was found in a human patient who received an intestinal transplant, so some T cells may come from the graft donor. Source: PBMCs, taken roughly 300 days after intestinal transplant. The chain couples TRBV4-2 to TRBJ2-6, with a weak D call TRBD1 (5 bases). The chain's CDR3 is CASSKGSSGANVRTF. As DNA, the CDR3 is TGTGCCAGCAGCAAAGGGTCCTCTGGGGCCAACGTCCGGACTTTC.